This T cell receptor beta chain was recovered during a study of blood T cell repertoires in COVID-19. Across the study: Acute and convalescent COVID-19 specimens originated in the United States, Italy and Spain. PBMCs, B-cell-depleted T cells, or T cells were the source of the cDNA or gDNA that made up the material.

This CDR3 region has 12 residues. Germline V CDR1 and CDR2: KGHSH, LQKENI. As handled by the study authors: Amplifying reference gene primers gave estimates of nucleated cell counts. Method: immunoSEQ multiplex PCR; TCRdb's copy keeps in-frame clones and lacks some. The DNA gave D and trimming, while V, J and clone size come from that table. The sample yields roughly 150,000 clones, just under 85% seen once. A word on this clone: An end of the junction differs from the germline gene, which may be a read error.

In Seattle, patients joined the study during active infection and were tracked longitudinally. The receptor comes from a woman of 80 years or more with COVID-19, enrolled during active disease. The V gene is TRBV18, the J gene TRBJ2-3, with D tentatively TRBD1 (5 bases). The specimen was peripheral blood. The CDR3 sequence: CASSETVDAQYF. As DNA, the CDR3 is TGTGCCAGCTCAGAGACAGTAGATGCGCAGTATTTT.